The present TCR beta chain was sequenced within a study of prognosis after radiotherapy for stage I lung cancer. Study-level information: The tumor was squamous cell carcinoma for several patients; for some 12, it was adenocarcinoma. Overall study findings and caveats: Patients who developed distant metastases had lower Shannon entropy after stereotactic body radiation therapy.

It was by two-round multiplex PCR that TCR beta CDR3 was amplified from genomic DNA. Round one of PCR was performed, and it used primers specific to each TRBV and TRBJ gene. TCRdb fed the multiplex PCR reads into MiXCR, producing one record per CDR3 protein. The sample comprises about 12,000 distinct CDR3 sequences, around half of which are singletons, and more than 20% rests with the top ten. Trimming took off 0 bases at V and 1 base at J, with 7 bases between the two ends. Germline CDR1 SGHAT, CDR2 FQNNGV. CDR3 length equals 14 residues. This clonotype was counted many times. Its target is unknown. This sequence joins TRBV11-2 and TRBJ2-7, with TRBD1 as a possible D gene (5 bases). The receptor was derived from a donor over 45 with non-small cell lung cancer. Material: PBMCs, obtained before or after stereotactic body radiation therapy (not recorded which). The CDR3 here is CASSLEQVSYEQYF. As DNA, the CDR3 is TGTGCCAGCAGCTTAGAACAGGTTTCCTACGAGCAGTACTTC.